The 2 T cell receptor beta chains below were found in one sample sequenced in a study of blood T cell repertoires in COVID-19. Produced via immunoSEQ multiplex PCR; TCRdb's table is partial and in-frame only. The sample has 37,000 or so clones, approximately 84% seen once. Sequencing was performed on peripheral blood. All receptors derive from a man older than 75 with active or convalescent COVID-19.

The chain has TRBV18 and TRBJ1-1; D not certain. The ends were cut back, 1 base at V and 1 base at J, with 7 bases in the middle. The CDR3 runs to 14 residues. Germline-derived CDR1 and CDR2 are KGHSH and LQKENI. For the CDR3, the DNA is TGTGCCAGCTCACCACTCAGTTCGAACACTGAAGCTTTCTTT. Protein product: CASSPLSSNTEAFF. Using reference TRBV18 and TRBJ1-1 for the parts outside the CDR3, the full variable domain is NAGVMQNPRHLVRRRGQEARLRCSPMKGHSHVYWYRQLPEEGLKFMVYLQKENIIDESGMPKERFSAEFPKEGPSILRIQQVVRGDSAAYFCASSPLSSNTEAFFGQGTRLTVV.

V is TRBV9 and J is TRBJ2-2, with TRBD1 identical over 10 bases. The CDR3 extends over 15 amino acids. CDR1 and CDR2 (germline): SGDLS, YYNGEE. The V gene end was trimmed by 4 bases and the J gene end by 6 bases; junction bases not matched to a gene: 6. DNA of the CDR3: TGTGCCAGCAGCCCGGCCGGACAGGGGGCCGGGGAGCTGTTTTTT. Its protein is CASSPAGQGAGELFF.